This T cell receptor beta chain was sequenced for a study of cytomegalovirus exposure and HLA in healthy donors. The PCR contained 60 Vbeta and 13 Jbeta primers. The repertoire was sequenced with immunoSEQ multiplex PCR; TCRdb's copy has only in-frame clones and lacks some. The table records approximately 130,000 clones, roughly 70% of them present only once. This clone was seen at least ten times. Its matching antigen is unknown. Study-level points and caveats: CMV serostatus stood as the only immune exposure information on hand.

J gave up 0 bases and V 4 bases, and 2 bases lay outside the gene matches. The CDR3 extends over 16 amino acids. Germline loops: CDR1 MGHDK, CDR2 SYGVNS. The sequence was collected from a middle-aged man in good health and CMV-seropositive. The specimen was PBMCs. This chain connects TRBV25-1 to TRBJ1-4; 10 bases are a match to TRBD1. The CDR3 sequence: CASSVGQGATNEKLFF. CDR3 sequence (DNA): TGTGCCAGCAGTGTCGGACAGGGGGCAACTAATGAAAAACTGTTTTTT.